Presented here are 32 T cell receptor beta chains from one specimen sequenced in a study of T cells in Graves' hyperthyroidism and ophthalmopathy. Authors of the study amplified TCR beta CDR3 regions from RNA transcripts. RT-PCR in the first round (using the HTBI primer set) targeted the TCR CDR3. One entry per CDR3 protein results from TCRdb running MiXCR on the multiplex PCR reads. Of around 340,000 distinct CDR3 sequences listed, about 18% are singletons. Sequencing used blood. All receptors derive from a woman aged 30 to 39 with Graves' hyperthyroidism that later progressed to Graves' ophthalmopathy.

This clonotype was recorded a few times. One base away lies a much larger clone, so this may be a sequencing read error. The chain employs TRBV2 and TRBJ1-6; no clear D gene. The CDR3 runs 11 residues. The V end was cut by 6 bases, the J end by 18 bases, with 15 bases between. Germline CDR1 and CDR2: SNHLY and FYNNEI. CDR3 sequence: CASRSGPFPHF. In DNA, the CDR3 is TGTGCCAGCAGGAGCGGACCGTTCCCCCACTTT.

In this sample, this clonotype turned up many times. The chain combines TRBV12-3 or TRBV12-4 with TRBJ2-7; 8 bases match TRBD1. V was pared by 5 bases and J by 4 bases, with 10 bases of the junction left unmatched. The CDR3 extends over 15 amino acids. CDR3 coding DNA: TGTGCCAGCAGTCGACAGGGGAGCGATGGATACGAGCAGTACTTC. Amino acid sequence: CASSRQGSDGYEQYF.

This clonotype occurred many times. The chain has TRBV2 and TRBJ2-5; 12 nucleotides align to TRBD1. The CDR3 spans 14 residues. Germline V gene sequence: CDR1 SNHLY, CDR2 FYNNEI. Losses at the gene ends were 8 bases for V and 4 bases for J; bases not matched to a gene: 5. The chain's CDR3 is CASAGQGAGETQYF. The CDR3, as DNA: TGTGCCAGCGCGGGACAGGGGGCGGGAGAGACCCAGTACTTC.

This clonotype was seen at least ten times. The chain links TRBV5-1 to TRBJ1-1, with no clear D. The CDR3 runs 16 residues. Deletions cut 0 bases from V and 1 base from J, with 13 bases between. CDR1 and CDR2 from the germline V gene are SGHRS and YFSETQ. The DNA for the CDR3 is TGCGCCAGCAGCTTGGAACGTCAGAGCTCGAACACTGAAGCTTTCTTT. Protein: CASSLERQSSNTEAFF. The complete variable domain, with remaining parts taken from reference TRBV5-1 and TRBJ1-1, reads KAGVTQTPRYLIKTRGQQVTLSCSPISGHRSVSWYQQTPGQGLQFLFEYFSETQRNKGNFPGRFSGRQFSNSRSEMNVSTLELGDSALYLCASSLERQSSNTEAFFGQGTRLTVV.

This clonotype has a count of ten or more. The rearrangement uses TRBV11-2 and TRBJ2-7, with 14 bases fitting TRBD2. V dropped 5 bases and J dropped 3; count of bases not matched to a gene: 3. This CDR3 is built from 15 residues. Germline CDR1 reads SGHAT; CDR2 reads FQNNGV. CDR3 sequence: CASSTGTSGGYEQYF. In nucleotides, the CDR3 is TGTGCCAGCAGCACCGGGACTAGCGGGGGCTACGAGCAGTACTTC.

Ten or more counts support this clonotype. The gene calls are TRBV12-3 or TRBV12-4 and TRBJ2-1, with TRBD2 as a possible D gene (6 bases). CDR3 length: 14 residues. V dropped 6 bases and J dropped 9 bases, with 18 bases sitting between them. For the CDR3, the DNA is TGTGCCAGCAGGTCGGGACTTTATAGGCTTGAGCAGTTCTTC. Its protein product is CASRSGLYRLEQFF.

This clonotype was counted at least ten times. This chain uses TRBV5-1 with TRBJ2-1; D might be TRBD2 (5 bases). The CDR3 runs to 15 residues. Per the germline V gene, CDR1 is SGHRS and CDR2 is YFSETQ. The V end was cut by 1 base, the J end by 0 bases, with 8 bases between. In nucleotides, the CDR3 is TGCGCCAGCAGCTTGTATGGGAGCTCCTACAATGAGCAGTTCTTC. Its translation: CASSLYGSSYNEQFF.

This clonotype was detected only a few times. In DNA, the CDR3 is TGTGCCAGTACCAAGGGGGGTACGCAGTATTTT. Translated: CASTKGGTQYF. This chain connects TRBV6-1 to TRBJ2-3, with D perhaps assigned TRBD1 or TRBD2 (6 bases each). This CDR3 contains 11 residues. Germline V gives CDR1 MNHNS, CDR2 SASEGT. V lost 9 bases to trimming and J lost 8 bases, with 12 bases between them.

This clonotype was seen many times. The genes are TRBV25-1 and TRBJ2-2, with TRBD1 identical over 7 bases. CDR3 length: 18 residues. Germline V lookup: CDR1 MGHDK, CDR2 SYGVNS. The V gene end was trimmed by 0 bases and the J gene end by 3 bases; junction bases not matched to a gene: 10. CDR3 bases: TGTGCCAGCAGTGAATATGCCTGGGGACAGAAATACACCGGGGAGCTGTTTTTT. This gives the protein CASSEYAWGQKYTGELFF.

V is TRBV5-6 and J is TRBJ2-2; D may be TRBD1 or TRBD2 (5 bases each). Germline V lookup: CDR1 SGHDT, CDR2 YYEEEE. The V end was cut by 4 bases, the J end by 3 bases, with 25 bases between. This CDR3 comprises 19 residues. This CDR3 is CASSPLATPGQFDTGELFF. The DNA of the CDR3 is TGTGCCAGCAGCCCCCTAGCTACTCCGGGGCAATTCGACACCGGGGAGCTGTTTTTT.

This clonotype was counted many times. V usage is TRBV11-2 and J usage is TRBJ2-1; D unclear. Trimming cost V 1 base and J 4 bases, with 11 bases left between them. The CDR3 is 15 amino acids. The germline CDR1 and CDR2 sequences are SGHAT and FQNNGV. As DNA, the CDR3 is TGTGCCAGCAGCTTAGGGCCCGGGTTATACAATGAGCAGTTCTTC. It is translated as CASSLGPGLYNEQFF.

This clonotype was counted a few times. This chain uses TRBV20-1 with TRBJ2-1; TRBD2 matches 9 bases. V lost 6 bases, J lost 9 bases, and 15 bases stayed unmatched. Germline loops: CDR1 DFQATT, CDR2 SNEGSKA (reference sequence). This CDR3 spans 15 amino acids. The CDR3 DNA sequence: TGCAGTGCCGAGGGCGGGAGGGCCGGGTACGGTGAGCAGTTCTTC. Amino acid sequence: CSAEGGRAGYGEQFF.

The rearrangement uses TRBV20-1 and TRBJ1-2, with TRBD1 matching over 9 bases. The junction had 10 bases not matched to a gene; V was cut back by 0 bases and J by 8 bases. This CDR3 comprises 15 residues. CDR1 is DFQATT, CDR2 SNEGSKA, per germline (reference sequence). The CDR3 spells CSARDTQGALSGYTF. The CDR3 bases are TGCAGTGCTAGAGACACACAGGGGGCCTTATCAGGCTACACCTTC.

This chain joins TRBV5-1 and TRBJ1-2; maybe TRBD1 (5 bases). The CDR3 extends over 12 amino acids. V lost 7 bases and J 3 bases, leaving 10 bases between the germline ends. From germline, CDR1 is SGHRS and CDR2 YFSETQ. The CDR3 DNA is TGCGCCAGCGGGGCCGGGGACTATGGCTACACCTTC. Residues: CASGAGDYGYTF.

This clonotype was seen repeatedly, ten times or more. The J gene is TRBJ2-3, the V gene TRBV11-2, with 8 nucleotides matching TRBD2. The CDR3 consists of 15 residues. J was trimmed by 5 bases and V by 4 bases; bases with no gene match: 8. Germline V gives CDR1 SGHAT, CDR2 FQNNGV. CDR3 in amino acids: CASSWTFLAGDTQYF. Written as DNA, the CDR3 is TGTGCCAGCAGCTGGACCTTCCTAGCGGGAGATACGCAGTATTTT.

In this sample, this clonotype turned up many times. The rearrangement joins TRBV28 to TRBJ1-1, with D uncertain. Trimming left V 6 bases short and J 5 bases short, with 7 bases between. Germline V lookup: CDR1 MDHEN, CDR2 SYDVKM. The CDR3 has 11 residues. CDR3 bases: TGTGCCAGCAGAAGGGTAACTGAAGCTTTCTTT. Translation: CASRRVTEAFF.

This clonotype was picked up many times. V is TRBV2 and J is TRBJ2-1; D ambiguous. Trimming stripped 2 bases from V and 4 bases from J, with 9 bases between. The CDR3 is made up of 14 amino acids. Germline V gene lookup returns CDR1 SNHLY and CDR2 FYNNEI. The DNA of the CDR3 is TGTGCCAGCAGTGAACGTTACGGGTACAATGAGCAGTTCTTC. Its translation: CASSERYGYNEQFF.

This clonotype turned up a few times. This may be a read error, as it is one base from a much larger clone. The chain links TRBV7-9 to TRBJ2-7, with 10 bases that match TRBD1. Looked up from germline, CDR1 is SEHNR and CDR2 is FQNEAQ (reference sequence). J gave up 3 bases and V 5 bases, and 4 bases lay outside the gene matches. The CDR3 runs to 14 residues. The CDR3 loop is CASSPGQGYYEQYF. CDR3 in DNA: TGTGCCAGCAGCCCGGGACAGGGGTACTACGAGCAGTACTTC. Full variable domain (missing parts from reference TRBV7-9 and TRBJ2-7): DTGVSQNPRHKITKRGQNVTFRCDPISEHNRLYWYRQTLGQGPEFLTYFQNEAQLEKSRLLSDRFSAERPKGSFSTLEIQRTEQGDSAMYLCASSPGQGYYEQYFGPGTRLTVT.

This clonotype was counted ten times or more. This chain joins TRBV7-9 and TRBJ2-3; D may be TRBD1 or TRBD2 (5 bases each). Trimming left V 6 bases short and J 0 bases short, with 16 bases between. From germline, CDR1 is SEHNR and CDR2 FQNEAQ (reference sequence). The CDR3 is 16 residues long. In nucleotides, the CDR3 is TGTGCCAGCAGACCCGGGGCGGCCGAAAGCACAGATACGCAGTATTTT. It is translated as CASRPGAAESTDTQYF.

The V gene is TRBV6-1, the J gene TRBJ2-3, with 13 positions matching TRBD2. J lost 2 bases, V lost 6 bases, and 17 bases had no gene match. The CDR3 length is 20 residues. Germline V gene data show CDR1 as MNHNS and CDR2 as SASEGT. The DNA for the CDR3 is TGTGCCAGCAGCGTCCGATTACTAGCGGGAGGGATAAAAGCCACAGATACGCAGTATTTT. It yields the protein CASSVRLLAGGIKATDTQYF.

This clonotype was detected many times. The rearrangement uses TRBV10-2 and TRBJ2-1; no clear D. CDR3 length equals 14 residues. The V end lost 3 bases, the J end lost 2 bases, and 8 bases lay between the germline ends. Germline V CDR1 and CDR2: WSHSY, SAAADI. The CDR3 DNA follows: TGCGCCAGCAGTGAATCGATCACCTACAATGAGCAGTTCTTC. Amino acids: CASSESITYNEQFF.

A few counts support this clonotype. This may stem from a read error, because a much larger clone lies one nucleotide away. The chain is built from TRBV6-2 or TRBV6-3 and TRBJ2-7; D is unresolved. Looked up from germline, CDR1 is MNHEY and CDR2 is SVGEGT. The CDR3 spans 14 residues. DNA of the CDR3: TGTGCCGGCAGCCCCCGGGTTGGCGGCTACGAGCAGTACTTC. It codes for CAGSPRVGGYEQYF.

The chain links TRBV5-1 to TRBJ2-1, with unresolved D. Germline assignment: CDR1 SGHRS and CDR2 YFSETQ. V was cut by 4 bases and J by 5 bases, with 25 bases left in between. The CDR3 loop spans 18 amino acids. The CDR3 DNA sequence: TGCGCCAGCAGCCCGGAAGACCCGGTACTACGATGGAACAATGAGCAGTTCTTC. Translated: CASSPEDPVLRWNNEQFF.

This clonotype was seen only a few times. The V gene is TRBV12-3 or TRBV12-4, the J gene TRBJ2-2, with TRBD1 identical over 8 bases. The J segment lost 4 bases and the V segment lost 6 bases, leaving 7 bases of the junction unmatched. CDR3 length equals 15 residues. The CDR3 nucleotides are TGTGCCAGCAGACGAGACAGGGGCGGCACCGGGGAGCTGTTTTTT. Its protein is CASRRDRGGTGELFF.

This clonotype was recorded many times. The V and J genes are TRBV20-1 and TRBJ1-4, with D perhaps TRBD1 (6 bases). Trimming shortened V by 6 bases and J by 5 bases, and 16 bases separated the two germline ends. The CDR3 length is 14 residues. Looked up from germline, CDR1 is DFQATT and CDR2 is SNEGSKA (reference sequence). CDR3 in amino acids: CSARTQGPNEKLFF. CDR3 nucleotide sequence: TGCAGTGCCAGGACACAGGGTCCCAATGAAAAACTGTTTTTT.

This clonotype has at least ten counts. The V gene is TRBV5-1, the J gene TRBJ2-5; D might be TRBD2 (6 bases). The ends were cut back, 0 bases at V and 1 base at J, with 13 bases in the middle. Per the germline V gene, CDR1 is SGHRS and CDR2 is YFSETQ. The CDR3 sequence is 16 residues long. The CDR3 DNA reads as TGCGCCAGCAGCTTGGGGGCGGGACCGATCCAAGAGACCCAGTACTTC. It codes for CASSLGAGPIQETQYF.

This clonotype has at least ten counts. The CDR3 spells CASSQDGSIQYF. DNA of the CDR3: TGTGCCAGCAGCCAGGACGGTAGCATTCAGTACTTC. The chain employs TRBV7-8 and TRBJ2-4; no reliable D call. The germline V gene has CDR1 SGHVS and CDR2 FQNEAQ. V was pared by 5 bases and J by 9 bases, with 11 bases between. The CDR3 covers 12 residues.

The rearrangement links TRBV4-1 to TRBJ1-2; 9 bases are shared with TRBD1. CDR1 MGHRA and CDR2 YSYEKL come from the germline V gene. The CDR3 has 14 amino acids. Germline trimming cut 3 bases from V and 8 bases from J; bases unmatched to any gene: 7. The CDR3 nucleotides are TGCGCCAGCAGCCAGCCCAGGACAGGGGTCGGCTACACCTTC. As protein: CASSQPRTGVGYTF.

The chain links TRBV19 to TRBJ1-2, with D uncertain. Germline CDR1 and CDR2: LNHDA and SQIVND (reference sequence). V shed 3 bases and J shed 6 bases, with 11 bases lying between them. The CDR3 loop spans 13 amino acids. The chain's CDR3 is CASSIRQAHGYTF. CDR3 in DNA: TGTGCCAGTAGTATTAGGCAAGCCCATGGCTACACCTTC.

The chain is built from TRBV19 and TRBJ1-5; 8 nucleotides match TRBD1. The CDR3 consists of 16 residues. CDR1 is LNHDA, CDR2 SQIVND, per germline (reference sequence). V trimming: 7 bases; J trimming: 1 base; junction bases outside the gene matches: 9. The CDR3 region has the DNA TGTGCCAGTACCAACAGGGGGAAAAGGAGCAATCAGCCCCAGCATTTT. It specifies CASTNRGKRSNQPQHF.

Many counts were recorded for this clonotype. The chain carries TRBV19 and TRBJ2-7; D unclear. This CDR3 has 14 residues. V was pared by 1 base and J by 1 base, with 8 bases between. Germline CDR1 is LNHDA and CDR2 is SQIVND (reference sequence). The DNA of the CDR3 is TGTGCCAGTAGTATAGCGGGCGGATCCTACGAGCAGTACTTC. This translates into CASSIAGGSYEQYF.

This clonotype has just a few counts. The CDR3 region has the DNA TGTGCCAGCAGCTCATCTCGGGGACAGTACTACTATGGCTACACCTTC. Its protein is CASSSSRGQYYYGYTF. This rearrangement joins TRBV7-2 to TRBJ1-2; 7 bases agree with TRBD1. This CDR3 region has 16 residues. V shed 4 bases, J shed 3 bases, and the junction held 11 bases outside the gene matches. Per the germline V gene, CDR1 is SGHTA and CDR2 is FQGNSA.